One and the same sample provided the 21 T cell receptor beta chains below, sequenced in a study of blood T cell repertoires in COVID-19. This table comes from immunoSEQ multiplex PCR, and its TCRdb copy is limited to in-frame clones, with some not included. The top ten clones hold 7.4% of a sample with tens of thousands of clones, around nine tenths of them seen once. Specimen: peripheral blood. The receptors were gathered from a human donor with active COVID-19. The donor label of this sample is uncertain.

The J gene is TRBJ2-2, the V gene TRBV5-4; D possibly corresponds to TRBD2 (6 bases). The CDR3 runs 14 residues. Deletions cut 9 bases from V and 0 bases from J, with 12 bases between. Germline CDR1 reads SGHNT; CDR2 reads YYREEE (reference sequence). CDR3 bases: TGTGCCACCGAGCGGGCCGCGAACACCGGGGAGCTGTTTTTT. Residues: CATERAANTGELFF.

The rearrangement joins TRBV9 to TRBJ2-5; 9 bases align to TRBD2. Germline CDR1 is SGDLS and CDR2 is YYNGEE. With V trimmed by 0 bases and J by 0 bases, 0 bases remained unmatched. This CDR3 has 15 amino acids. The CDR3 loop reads CASSVGLADQETQYF. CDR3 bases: TGTGCCAGCAGCGTAGGACTAGCGGACCAAGAGACCCAGTACTTC.

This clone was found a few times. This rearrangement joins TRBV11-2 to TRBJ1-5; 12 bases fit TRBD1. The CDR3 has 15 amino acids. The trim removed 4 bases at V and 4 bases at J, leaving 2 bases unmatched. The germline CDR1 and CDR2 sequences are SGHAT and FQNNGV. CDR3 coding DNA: TGTGCCAGCAGCTCGGGACAGGGGGCGAATCAGCCCCAGCATTTT. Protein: CASSSGQGANQPQHF.

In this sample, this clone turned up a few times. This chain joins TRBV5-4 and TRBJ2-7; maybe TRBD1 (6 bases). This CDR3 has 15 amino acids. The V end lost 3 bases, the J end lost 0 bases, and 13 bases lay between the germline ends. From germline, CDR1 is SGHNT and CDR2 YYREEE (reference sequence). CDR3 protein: CASSSPRDNSYEQYF. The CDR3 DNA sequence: TGTGCCAGCAGCTCGCCTCGGGACAACTCCTACGAGCAGTACTTC.

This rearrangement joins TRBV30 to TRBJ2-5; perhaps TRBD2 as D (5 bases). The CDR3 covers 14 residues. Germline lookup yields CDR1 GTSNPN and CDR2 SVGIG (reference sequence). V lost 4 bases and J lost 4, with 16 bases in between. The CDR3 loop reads CAWKLTLGGETQYF. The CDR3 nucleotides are TGTGCCTGGAAACTGACGCTTGGAGGAGAGACCCAGTACTTC.

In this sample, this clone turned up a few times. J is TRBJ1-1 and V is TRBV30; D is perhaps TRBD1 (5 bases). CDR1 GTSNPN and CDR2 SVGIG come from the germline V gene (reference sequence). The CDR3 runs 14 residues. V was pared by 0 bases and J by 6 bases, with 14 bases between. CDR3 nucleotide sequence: TGTGCCTGGAGTGTGGCAGGGTATCCGCCTGAAGCTTTCTTT. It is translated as CAWSVAGYPPEAFF.

CDR3 DNA: TGTGCCAGCAGTCCCTTAACAGGACCCGGGGAGCTGTTTTTT. This gives the protein CASSPLTGPGELFF. This chain joins TRBV27 and TRBJ2-2, with D possibly matching TRBD1 (5 bases). V dropped 5 bases and J dropped 6 bases, with 13 bases sitting between them. The germline CDR1 and CDR2 sequences are MNHEY and SMNVEV (reference sequence). CDR3 size: 14 residues.

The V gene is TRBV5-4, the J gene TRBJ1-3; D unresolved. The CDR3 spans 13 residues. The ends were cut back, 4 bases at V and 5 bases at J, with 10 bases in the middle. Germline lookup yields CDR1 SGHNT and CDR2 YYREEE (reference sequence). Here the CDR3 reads CASSAGLRNTIYF. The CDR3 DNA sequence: TGTGCCAGCAGCGCCGGACTGAGAAACACCATATATTTT.

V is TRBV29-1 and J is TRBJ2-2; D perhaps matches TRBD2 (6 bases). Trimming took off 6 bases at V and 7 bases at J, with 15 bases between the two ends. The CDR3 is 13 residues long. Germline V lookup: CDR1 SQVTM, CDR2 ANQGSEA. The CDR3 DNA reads TGCAGCGTAGCGGGCGGATGGAGCGGGGAGCTGTTTTTT. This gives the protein CSVAGGWSGELFF.

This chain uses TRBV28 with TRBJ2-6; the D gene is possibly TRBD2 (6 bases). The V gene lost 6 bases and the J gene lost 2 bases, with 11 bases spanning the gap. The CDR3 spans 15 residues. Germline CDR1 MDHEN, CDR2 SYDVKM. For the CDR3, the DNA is TGTGCCAGCAGCCCTGGGGGGACTGGGGCCAACGTCCTGACTTTC. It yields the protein CASSPGGTGANVLTF.

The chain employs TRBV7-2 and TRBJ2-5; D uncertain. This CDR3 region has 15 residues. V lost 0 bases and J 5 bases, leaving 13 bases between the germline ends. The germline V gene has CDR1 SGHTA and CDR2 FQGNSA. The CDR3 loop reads CASSLAPGSGETQYF. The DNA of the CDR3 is TGTGCCAGCAGCTTAGCGCCCGGGTCCGGGGAGACCCAGTACTTC.

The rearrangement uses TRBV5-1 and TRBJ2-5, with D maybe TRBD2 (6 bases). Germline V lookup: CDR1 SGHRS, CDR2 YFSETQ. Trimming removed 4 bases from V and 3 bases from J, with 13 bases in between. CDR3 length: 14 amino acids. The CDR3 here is CASSRASGEETQYF. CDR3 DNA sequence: TGCGCCAGCAGCCGGGCGTCGGGGGAAGAGACCCAGTACTTC.

CDR3 residues: CASSQENRGLGSYNSPLHF. The CDR3 nucleotides are TGTGCCAGCAGCCAAGAAAACAGGGGGTTGGGCTCCTATAATTCACCCCTCCACTTT. The genes are TRBV3-1 (or the pseudogene TRBV3-2) and TRBJ1-6; 8 nucleotides align to TRBD1. The J segment lost 0 bases and the V segment lost 0 bases, leaving 7 bases of the junction unmatched. Germline V gives CDR1 LGHDT, CDR2 YNNKEL (reference sequence). CDR3 length equals 19 residues.

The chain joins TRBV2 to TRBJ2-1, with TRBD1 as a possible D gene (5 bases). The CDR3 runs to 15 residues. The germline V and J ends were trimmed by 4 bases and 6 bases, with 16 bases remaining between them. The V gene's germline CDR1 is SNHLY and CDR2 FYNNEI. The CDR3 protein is CASSVTDRASNEQFF. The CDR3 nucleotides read TGTGCCAGCAGTGTGACAGACCGAGCTAGCAATGAGCAGTTCTTC.

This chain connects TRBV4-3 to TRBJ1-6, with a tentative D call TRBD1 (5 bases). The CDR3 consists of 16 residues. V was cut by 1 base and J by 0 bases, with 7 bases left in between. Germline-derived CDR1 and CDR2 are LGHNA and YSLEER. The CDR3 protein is CASSQVGGSYNSPLHF. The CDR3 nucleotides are TGCGCCAGCAGCCAAGTCGGGGGCTCCTATAATTCACCCCTCCACTTT.

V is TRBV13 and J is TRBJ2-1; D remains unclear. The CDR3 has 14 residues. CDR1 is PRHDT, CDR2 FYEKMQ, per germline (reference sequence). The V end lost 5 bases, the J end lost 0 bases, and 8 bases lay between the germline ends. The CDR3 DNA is TGTGCCAGCAGCCTCTATAGCTCCTACAATGAGCAGTTCTTC. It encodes CASSLYSSYNEQFF.

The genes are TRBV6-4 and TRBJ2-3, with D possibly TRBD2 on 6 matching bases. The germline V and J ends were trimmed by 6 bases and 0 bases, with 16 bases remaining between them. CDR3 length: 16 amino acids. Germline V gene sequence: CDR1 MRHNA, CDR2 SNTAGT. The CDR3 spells CASSRDGSHSTDTQYF. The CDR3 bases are TGTGCCAGCAGCAGAGACGGGAGCCACAGCACAGATACGCAGTATTTT.

The CDR3 coding sequence is TGTGCCAGCAGTGAAGCGCCCTCTAGCGGGGGGTACAATGAGCAGTTCTTC. The encoded protein is CASSEAPSSGGYNEQFF. This chain connects TRBV6-1 to TRBJ2-1; 11 nucleotides agree with TRBD2. Per the germline V gene, CDR1 is MNHNS and CDR2 is SASEGT. The CDR3 extends over 17 amino acids. V dropped 0 bases and J dropped 4; count of bases not matched to a gene: 5.

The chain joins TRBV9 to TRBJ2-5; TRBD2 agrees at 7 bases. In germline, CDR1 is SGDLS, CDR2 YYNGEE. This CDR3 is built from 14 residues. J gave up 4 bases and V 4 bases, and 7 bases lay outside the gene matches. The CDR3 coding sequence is TGTGCCAGCAGCCCATGGGAGGGAGGAGAGACCCAGTACTTC. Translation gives CASSPWEGGETQYF. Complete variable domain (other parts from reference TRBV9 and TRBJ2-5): DSGVTQTPKHLITATGQRVTLRCSPRSGDLSVYWYQQSLDQGLQFLIQYYNGEERAKGNILERFSAQQFPDLHSELNLSSLELGDSALYFCASSPWEGGETQYFGPGTRLLVL.

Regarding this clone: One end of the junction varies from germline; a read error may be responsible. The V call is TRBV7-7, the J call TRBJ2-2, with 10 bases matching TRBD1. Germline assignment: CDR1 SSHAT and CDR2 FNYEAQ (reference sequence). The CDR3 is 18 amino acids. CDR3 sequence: CASSPLDRGMIHTGELFF. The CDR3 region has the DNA TGTGCTAGCAGCCCCTTGGACAGGGGGATGATCCACACCGGGGAGCTGTTTTTT.

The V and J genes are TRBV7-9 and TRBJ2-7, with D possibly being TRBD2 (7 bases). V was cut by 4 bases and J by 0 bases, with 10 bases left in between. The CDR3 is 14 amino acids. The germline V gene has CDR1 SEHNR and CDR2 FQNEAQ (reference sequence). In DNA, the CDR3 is TGTGCCAGCAGCTGGGGGGGCAACTCCTACGAGCAGTACTTC. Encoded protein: CASSWGGNSYEQYF.